This TCR beta chain was documented in a study of cytomegalovirus exposure and HLA in healthy donors. The germline V gene encodes CDR1 MDHEN and CDR2 SYDVKM. The V gene lost 6 bases and the J gene lost 2 bases, with 12 bases spanning the gap. This CDR3 has 14 residues. In the PCR, 60 Vbeta and 13 Jbeta primers were used. Repertoires were generated with immunoSEQ multiplex PCR, while TCRdb's copy carries only in-frame clones and drops some. The repertoire holds roughly 110,000 clones, more than 65% seen once, with approximately 4.5% in the top ten. In regard to this clone: The antigen remains unidentified.

General study results and limits: CMV serostatus was the sole immune exposure information available.

The chain recombines TRBV28 with TRBJ2-3, with a weak D call TRBD2 (5 bases). This TCR was sampled from a male donor in good health and CMV-seronegative. The specimen sequenced was PBMCs. The CDR3 sequence is CASSRGRDTDTQYF. The CDR3 DNA reads TGTGCCAGCAGCCGAGGGAGAGACACAGATACGCAGTATTTT.